This T cell receptor beta chain emerged from a study of molecular identifiers for immune sequencing clone quantification. General observations from the study: Highly expanded clone sizes could be underestimated by identical TCR molecules sharing a barcode.

At least ten counts were recorded for this clonotype. Its antigen remains unidentified. In preparing bulk TCR libraries, previously described methods and listed TCR primers were used. TCRdb reprocessed the PCR reads with MiXCR, giving one entry per CDR3 protein. The data contain some 88,000 distinct CDR3 sequences, 21% of them singletons. Germline CDR1 is MNHEY and CDR2 is SVGAGI. This CDR3 is built from 15 residues. Trimming removed 10 bases from V and 0 bases from J; junction bases left unmatched: 6. The chain combines TRBV6-5 with TRBJ2-2; TRBD1 matches at 9 bases. This clonotype was obtained from a human donor in good health. Some libraries in this study had Jurkat cell RNA spiked in. Sequenced material: naive CD8+ T cells from blood, with Jurkat cell RNA spiked in. Regarding subset: FACS-sorted CD8+CD4-CCR7+CD45RA+ naive T cells. CDR3 nucleotide sequence: TGTGCCACCCACAGGGGGCAATCGAACACCGGGGAGCTGTTTTTT. Protein: CATHRGQSNTGELFF.